The next 29 T cell receptor beta chains were all read from a single sample in a study of technical replicates of blood from a few donors. Sequencing used immunoSEQ multiplex PCR; TCRdb keeps in-frame clones, though not all of them. The table lists more than 75,000 clones, approximately 86% of them singletons. The sequencing sample was made of PBMCs. The source of these receptors is a human donor in good health. Some clones in this sample may be carry-over from other donors' samples.

CDR3 DNA: TGTGCCAGCAGCTTGGAAGGGACAGGGGGTTACGAGCAGTACTTC. This encodes CASSLEGTGGYEQYF. The chain joins TRBV5-6 to TRBJ2-7; 11 positions match TRBD1. This CDR3 comprises 15 residues. The germline CDR1 and CDR2 sequences are SGHDT and YYEEEE. V shed 0 bases and J 4 bases; nucleotides not matched to a gene: 3.

The chain recombines TRBV5-1 with TRBJ2-3; 11 nucleotides align to TRBD2. The germline V gene encodes CDR1 SGHRS and CDR2 YFSETQ. Trimming removed 2 bases from V and 0 bases from J; junction bases left unmatched: 8. CDR3 length equals 18 residues. The CDR3 DNA is TGCGCCAGCAGCTTACTAGCGGGGGCGCCTCTAAGCACAGATACGCAGTATTTT. Translating gives CASSLLAGAPLSTDTQYF.

The chain joins TRBV7-2 to TRBJ1-4; 11 bases fit TRBD1. This CDR3 is 16 amino acids long. The V and J ends lost 1 base and 10 bases, in that order; junction bases with no gene match: 8. The germline CDR1 and CDR2 sequences are SGHTA and FQGNSA. The CDR3 is CASSLGGWGTGGKLFF. CDR3 in DNA: TGTGCCAGCAGCTTAGGCGGGTGGGGGACAGGGGGAAAACTGTTTTTT.

The chain is built from TRBV13 and TRBJ1-1, with TRBD1 as a possible D gene (6 bases). Germline V lookup: CDR1 PRHDT, CDR2 FYEKMQ (reference sequence). Trimming shortened V by 6 bases and J by 3 bases, and 14 bases separated the two germline ends. The CDR3 loop spans 14 amino acids. CDR3 DNA: TGTGCCAGCAGTTTGGGGGGGGCTCACACTGAAGCTTTCTTT. This sequence encodes CASSLGGAHTEAFF.

The rearrangement uses TRBV28 and TRBJ1-2, with D possibly matching TRBD1 (5 bases). V dropped 8 bases and J dropped 4 bases, with 17 bases sitting between them. This CDR3 has 14 residues. Per germline, CDR1 MDHEN and CDR2 SYDVKM. This CDR3 is CASYQRLGVYGYTF. DNA of the CDR3: TGTGCCAGCTATCAGCGTCTAGGGGTCTATGGCTACACCTTC.

The chain links TRBV27 to TRBJ2-7, with 10 bases lining up with TRBD2. This CDR3 contains 15 residues. J was trimmed by 2 bases and V by 3 bases; bases with no gene match: 4. Per the germline V gene, CDR1 is MNHEY and CDR2 is SMNVEV (reference sequence). CDR3 residues: CASSLSGTSAYEQYF. The CDR3 DNA sequence: TGTGCCAGCAGTTTGTCCGGGACTAGCGCCTACGAGCAGTACTTC.

This clone was observed a single time. The chain is built from TRBV19 and TRBJ2-7; TRBD1 aligns across 8 bases. Germline CDR1 LNHDA, CDR2 SQIVND (reference sequence). J lost 3 bases, V lost 8 bases, and 6 bases had no gene match. This CDR3 has 13 residues. The CDR3: CASGLQGVYEQYF. The CDR3 DNA reads as TGTGCCAGTGGACTACAGGGGGTCTACGAGCAGTACTTC.

The V and J genes are TRBV5-1 and TRBJ1-2; possibly TRBD1 for D (6 bases). V was pared by 0 bases and J by 4 bases, with 7 bases between. CDR1 is SGHRS, CDR2 YFSETQ, per germline. The CDR3 sequence is 13 residues long. The CDR3 loop reads CASSLVGGYGYTF. In DNA form, the CDR3 reads TGCGCCAGCAGCTTGGTAGGGGGCTATGGCTACACCTTC.

V and J are TRBV6-1 and TRBJ2-7; possible D gene TRBD1, 5 bases. The CDR3 consists of 13 residues. The ends were cut back, 7 bases at V and 2 bases at J, with 12 bases in the middle. Germline lookup yields CDR1 MNHNS and CDR2 SASEGT. Here the CDR3 reads CASTDTGPYEQYF. CDR3 sequence (DNA): TGTGCCAGCACGGACACCGGCCCCTACGAGCAGTACTTC.

This sequence joins TRBV4-2 and TRBJ1-1; weak D call: TRBD1 (5 bases). Trimming took 4 bases from V and 4 from J, leaving 10 bases between them. Germline V lookup: CDR1 LGHNA, CDR2 YNFKEQ. The CDR3 is made up of 13 amino acids. CDR3 region: CASSPDRGTEAFF. The CDR3 nucleotides read TGTGCCAGCAGCCCCGATAGGGGCACTGAAGCTTTCTTT.

The chain is built from TRBV4-1 and TRBJ2-3; a weak D match, TRBD2 (6 bases). The CDR3 is made up of 16 amino acids. CDR1 MGHRA and CDR2 YSYEKL come from the germline V gene. Between the trimmed V and J ends, which lost 3 bases and 0 bases, there was a span of 13 bases. The CDR3, as DNA: TGCGCCAGCAGCCAGACTAGTCCCCCTAGCACAGATACGCAGTATTTT. This codes for CASSQTSPPSTDTQYF.

The chain is built from TRBV28 and TRBJ1-2; 7 bases map to TRBD1. After removal of 8 bases from V and 5 bases from J, the junction contained 17 bases not matched to a gene. The CDR3 runs to 16 residues. From germline, CDR1 is MDHEN and CDR2 SYDVKM. Here the CDR3 DNA reads TGTGCCAGCGCTCAAGTGGAGGGGGCGGTATGGTATGGCTACACCTTC. Protein: CASAQVEGAVWYGYTF.

The V gene is TRBV30, the J gene TRBJ2-2; 10 bases map to TRBD2. J lost 2 bases, V lost 8 bases, and 5 bases had no gene match. CDR3 length equals 14 residues. The germline gives CDR1 GTSNPN, CDR2 SVGIG (reference sequence). The CDR3 DNA reads as TGTGCCGAAAGGACTAGCGGAAACACCGGGGAGCTGTTTTTT. It specifies CAERTSGNTGELFF.

This clone is a singleton in its sample. This chain uses TRBV5-6 with TRBJ2-3, with 13 bases matching TRBD2. Looked up from germline, CDR1 is SGHDT and CDR2 is YYEEEE. The J segment lost 6 bases and the V segment lost 5 bases, leaving 9 bases of the junction unmatched. The CDR3 totals 16 residues. The CDR3 spells CASSKLGTSGIDTQYF. The DNA for the CDR3 is TGTGCCAGCAGTAAACTAGGGACTAGCGGGATTGATACGCAGTATTTT.

The V and J genes are TRBV7-2 and TRBJ2-3; possibly TRBD1 for D (6 bases). The germline gives CDR1 SGHTA, CDR2 FQGNSA. The CDR3 consists of 14 residues. Trimming removed 4 bases at V and 2 bases at J, with 10 bases between. CDR3 bases: TGTGCCAGCAGCTCACAGGGATCCACAGATACGCAGTATTTT. It yields the protein CASSSQGSTDTQYF.

This chain links TRBV7-2 with TRBJ2-3, with 12 bases fitting TRBD2. CDR1 and CDR2 (germline): SGHTA, FQGNSA. This CDR3 has 17 amino acids. J was trimmed by 3 bases and V by 2 bases; bases with no gene match: 6. The CDR3 loop reads CASSLRASGGATDTQYF. In nucleotides, the CDR3 is TGTGCCAGCAGCTTAAGGGCTAGCGGGGGGGCTACAGATACGCAGTATTTT.

The J gene is TRBJ2-1, the V gene TRBV7-9, with 7 bases that match TRBD1. The junction had 18 bases not matched to a gene; V was cut back by 1 base and J by 9 bases. This CDR3 spans 18 amino acids. The germline gives CDR1 SEHNR, CDR2 FQNEAQ (reference sequence). The CDR3 coding sequence is TGTGCCAGCAGCTTAGGACAGGGTATACGCGGCATGTTCGGTGAGCAGTTCTTC. As protein: CASSLGQGIRGMFGEQFF.

This chain joins TRBV5-1 and TRBJ2-1; TRBD2 aligns across 14 bases. Losses at the gene ends were 4 bases for V and 0 bases for J; bases not matched to a gene: 3. CDR1 is SGHRS, CDR2 YFSETQ, per germline. The CDR3 has 17 amino acids. The CDR3 spells CASSLGTSGGSYNEQFF. The CDR3 DNA sequence: TGCGCCAGCAGCCTCGGGACTAGCGGGGGCTCCTACAATGAGCAGTTCTTC.

For the CDR3, the DNA is TGCAGCGTACAGGGGGAGAACACTGAAGCTTTCTTT. Protein: CSVQGENTEAFF. The chain combines TRBV29-1 with TRBJ1-1; 8 bases match TRBD1. Germline CDR1 reads SQVTM; CDR2 reads ANQGSEA. Trimming at V came to 6 bases and at J to 1 base, leaving 1 base not matched to a gene. There are 12 residues in the CDR3.

V gene TRBV18 combines with J gene TRBJ1-2; possible D gene TRBD1, 6 bases. Germline CDR1 is KGHSH and CDR2 is LQKENI. The ends were cut back, 7 bases at V and 3 bases at J, with 21 bases in the middle. There are 16 residues in the CDR3. This chain's CDR3 is CASFYRERAKDYGYTF. CDR3 bases: TGTGCCAGCTTCTACAGGGAGCGAGCCAAAGACTATGGCTACACCTTC.

V and J are TRBV6-5 and TRBJ1-2; 12 bases map to TRBD1. The CDR3 spans 16 residues. V lost 4 bases, J lost 4 bases, and 7 bases stayed unmatched. In germline, CDR1 is MNHEY, CDR2 SVGAGI. CDR3 DNA: TGTGCCAGCAGTTTAGGGACAGGGGGCGCTTCCTATGGCTACACCTTC. It codes for CASSLGTGGASYGYTF.

The count of this clone is one. The V call is TRBV2, the J call TRBJ1-1; 10 bases match TRBD1. Germline-derived CDR1 and CDR2 are SNHLY and FYNNEI. The junction had 11 bases not matched to a gene; V was cut back by 5 bases and J by 5 bases. The CDR3 length is 16 residues. The CDR3 nucleotides are TGTGCCAGCAGTCGGGGACAGGGGTGGGTCTATACTGAAGCTTTCTTT. This translates into CASSRGQGWVYTEAFF.

The chain recombines TRBV7-8 with TRBJ2-5; no firm D call. In germline, CDR1 is SGHVS, CDR2 FQNEAQ. With 5 bases removed from V and 5 bases from J, the gap between germline ends came to 6 bases. The CDR3 is made up of 11 amino acids. CDR3 sequence reads: CASSPGETQYF. In nucleotides, the CDR3 is TGTGCCAGCAGCCCCGGGGAGACCCAGTACTTC.

This chain connects TRBV15 to TRBJ2-2; 10 bases match TRBD2. Germline V CDR1 and CDR2: LNHNV, YYDKDF (reference sequence). This CDR3 region has 18 residues. V lost 2 bases, J lost 1 base, and 7 bases stayed unmatched. The CDR3 loop is CATSRSPPSGRNTGELFF. DNA for the CDR3: TGTGCCACCAGCAGAAGCCCACCTAGCGGGAGGAACACCGGGGAGCTGTTTTTT.

V gene TRBV6-4 combines with J gene TRBJ2-2; D might be TRBD1 (5 bases). This CDR3 contains 15 residues. The V end was cut by 3 bases, the J end by 7 bases, with 15 bases between. Germline loops: CDR1 MRHNA, CDR2 SNTAGT. The CDR3 DNA reads as TGTGCCAGCAGTGATAGTGCGGACGACAGCGGGGAGCTGTTTTTT. This translates into CASSDSADDSGELFF.

As regards this clone: At one of its ends the junction is not consistent with the germline gene, which may arise from a read error. This chain links TRBV7-9 with TRBJ2-7, with 11 bases matching TRBD1. CDR3 length equals 14 residues. Germline CDR1 SEHNR, CDR2 FQNEAQ (reference sequence). CDR3 nucleotides: TGTGCCAGCAGATTAGGACAGGGGGCATACGAGCAGTACTTC. Translating it yields CASRLGQGAYEQYF.

The chain combines TRBV6-5 with TRBJ2-5, with TRBD2 as a possible D gene (5 bases). Trimming left V 4 bases short and J 5 bases short, with 20 bases between. Germline assignment: CDR1 MNHEY and CDR2 SVGAGI. The CDR3 length is 16 residues. CDR3 bases: TGTGCCAGCAGTTCCGCGTTGGAGGCGATGAGGGAGACCCAGTACTTC. Encoded protein: CASSSALEAMRETQYF.

This clone was seen a few times. The chain couples TRBV7-9 to TRBJ1-4, with a weak D call TRBD1 (6 bases). CDR3 size: 15 residues. V lost 7 bases to trimming and J lost 8 bases, with 20 bases between them. CDR1 and CDR2 from the germline V gene are SEHNR and FQNEAQ (reference sequence). The CDR3 DNA reads TGTGCCAGCACCTCAACCAGAGGACAGACCGAAAAACTGTTTTTT. It yields the protein CASTSTRGQTEKLFF.

The J gene is TRBJ2-1, the V gene TRBV9; maybe TRBD1 (8 bases). The V end was cut by 0 bases, the J end by 9 bases, with 13 bases between. Germline V lookup: CDR1 SGDLS, CDR2 YYNGEE. The CDR3 is made up of 14 amino acids. DNA for the CDR3: TGTGCCAGCAGCGTAGGGACAGGGAGGGGTGAGCAGTTCTTC. Its protein product is CASSVGTGRGEQFF. Drawing the rest from reference TRBV9 and TRBJ2-1, the complete variable domain is DSGVTQTPKHLITATGQRVTLRCSPRSGDLSVYWYQQSLDQGLQFLIQYYNGEERAKGNILERFSAQQFPDLHSELNLSSLELGDSALYFCASSVGTGRGEQFFGPGTRLTVL.